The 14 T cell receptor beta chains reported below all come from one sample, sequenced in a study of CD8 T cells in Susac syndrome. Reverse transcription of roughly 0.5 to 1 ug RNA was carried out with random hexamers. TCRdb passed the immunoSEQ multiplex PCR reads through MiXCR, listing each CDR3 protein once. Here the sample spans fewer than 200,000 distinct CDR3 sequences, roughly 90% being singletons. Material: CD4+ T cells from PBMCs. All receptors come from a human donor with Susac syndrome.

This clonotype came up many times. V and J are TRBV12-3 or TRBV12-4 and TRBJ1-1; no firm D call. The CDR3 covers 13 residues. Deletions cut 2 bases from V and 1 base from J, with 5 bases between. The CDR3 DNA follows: TGTGCCAGCAGTTTAAGGGAGAACACTGAAGCTTTCTTT. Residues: CASSLRENTEAFF.

The DNA of the CDR3 is TGTGCCAGCACCTCCCTGGGGGGAGCTTTCTTT. This sequence encodes CASTSLGGAFF. The J gene is TRBJ1-1, the V gene TRBV2; weak D call: TRBD1 (5 bases). Per germline, CDR1 SNHLY and CDR2 FYNNEI. The CDR3 totals 11 residues. Between the trimmed V and J ends, which lost 7 bases and 10 bases, there was a span of 13 bases. Looking up the rest from reference TRBV2 and TRBJ1-1 gives the full variable domain: EPEVTQTPSHQVTQMGQEVILRCVPISNHLYFYWYRQILGQKVEFLVSFYNNEISEKSEIFDDQFSVERPDGSNFTLKIRSTKLEDSAMYFCASTSLGGAFFGQGTRLTVV.

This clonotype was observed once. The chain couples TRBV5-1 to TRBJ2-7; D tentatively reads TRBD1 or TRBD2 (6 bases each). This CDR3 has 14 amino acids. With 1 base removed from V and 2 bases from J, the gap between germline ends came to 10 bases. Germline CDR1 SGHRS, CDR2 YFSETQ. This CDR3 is CASSLRGAPYEQYF. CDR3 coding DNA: TGCGCCAGCAGCTTGAGGGGGGCCCCCTACGAGCAGTACTTC. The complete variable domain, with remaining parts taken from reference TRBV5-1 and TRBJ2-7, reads KAGVTQTPRYLIKTRGQQVTLSCSPISGHRSVSWYQQTPGQGLQFLFEYFSETQRNKGNFPGRFSGRQFSNSRSEMNVSTLELGDSALYLCASSLRGAPYEQYFGPGTRLTVT.

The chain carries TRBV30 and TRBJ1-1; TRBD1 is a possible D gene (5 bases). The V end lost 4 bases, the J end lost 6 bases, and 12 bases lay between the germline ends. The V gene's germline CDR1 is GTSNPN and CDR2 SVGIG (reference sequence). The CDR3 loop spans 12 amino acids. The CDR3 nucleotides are TGTGCCTGGATCCCCGGGACCGCTGAAGCTTTCTTT. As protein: CAWIPGTAEAFF. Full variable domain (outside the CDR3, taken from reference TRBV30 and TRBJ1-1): SQTIHQWPATLVQPVGSPLSLECTVEGTSNPNLYWYRQAAGRGLQLLFYSVGIGQISSEVPQNLSASRPQDRQFILSSKKLLLSDSGFYLCAWIPGTAEAFFGQGTRLTVV.

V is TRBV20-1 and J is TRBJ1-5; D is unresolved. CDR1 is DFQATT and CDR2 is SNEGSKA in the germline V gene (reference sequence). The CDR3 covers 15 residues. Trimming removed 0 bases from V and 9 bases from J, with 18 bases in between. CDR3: CSARDDSVSLSPQHF. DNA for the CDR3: TGCAGTGCTAGAGATGATAGCGTCAGTCTGTCGCCCCAGCATTTT.

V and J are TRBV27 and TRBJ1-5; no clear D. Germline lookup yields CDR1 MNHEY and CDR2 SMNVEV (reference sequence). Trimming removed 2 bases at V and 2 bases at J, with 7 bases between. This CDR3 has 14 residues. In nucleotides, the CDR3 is TGTGCCAGCAGTTTACGGGAGGGCAATCAGCCCCAGCATTTT. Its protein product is CASSLREGNQPQHF.

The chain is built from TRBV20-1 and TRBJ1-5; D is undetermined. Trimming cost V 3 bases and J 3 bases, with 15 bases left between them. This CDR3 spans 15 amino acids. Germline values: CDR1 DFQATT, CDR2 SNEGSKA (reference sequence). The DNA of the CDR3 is TGCAGTGCTAGTAACTCCGGTGGGGACAATCAGCCCCAGCATTTT. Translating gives CSASNSGGDNQPQHF.

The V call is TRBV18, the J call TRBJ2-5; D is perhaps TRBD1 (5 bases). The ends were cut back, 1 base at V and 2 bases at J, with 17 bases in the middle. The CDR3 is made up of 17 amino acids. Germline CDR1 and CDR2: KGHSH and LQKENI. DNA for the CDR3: TGTGCCAGCTCACCACGATTTGGTACAGGACATCAAGAGACCCAGTACTTC. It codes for CASSPRFGTGHQETQYF.

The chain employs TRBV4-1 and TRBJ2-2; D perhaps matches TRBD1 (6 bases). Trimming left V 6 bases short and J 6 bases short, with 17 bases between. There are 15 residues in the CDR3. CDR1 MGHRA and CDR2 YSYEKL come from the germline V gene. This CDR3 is CASSPRQGFSGELFF. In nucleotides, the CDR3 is TGCGCCAGCAGTCCCAGGCAGGGGTTCTCCGGGGAGCTGTTTTTT.

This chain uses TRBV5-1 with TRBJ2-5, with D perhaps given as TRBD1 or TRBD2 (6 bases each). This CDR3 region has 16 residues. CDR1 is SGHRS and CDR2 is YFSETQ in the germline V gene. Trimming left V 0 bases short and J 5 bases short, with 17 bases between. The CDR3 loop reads CASSLGLGGRGETQYF. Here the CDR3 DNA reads TGCGCCAGCAGCTTGGGTCTCGGGGGCCGGGGGGAGACCCAGTACTTC.

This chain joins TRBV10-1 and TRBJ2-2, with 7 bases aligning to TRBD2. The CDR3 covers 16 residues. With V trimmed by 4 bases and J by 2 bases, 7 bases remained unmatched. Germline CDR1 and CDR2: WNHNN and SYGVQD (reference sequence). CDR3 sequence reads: CASSAQGEGNTGELFF. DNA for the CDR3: TGCGCCAGCAGTGCCCAAGGGGAGGGCAACACCGGGGAGCTGTTTTTT.

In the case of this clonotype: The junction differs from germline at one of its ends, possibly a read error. The CDR3 DNA is TGCAGTGCTAGAGATGAAGTTAATCACTTC. Translated, it gives CSARDEVNHF. V and J are TRBV20-1 and TRBJ2-7; D call uncertain. This CDR3 contains 10 residues. In germline, CDR1 is DFQATT, CDR2 SNEGSKA (reference sequence).

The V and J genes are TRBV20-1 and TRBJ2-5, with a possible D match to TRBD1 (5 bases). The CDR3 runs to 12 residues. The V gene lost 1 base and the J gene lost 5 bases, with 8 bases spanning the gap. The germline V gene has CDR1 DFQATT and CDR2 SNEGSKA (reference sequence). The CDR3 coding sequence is TGCAGTGCTAGAGTGAAGGGGGAGACCCAGTACTTC. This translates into CSARVKGETQYF.

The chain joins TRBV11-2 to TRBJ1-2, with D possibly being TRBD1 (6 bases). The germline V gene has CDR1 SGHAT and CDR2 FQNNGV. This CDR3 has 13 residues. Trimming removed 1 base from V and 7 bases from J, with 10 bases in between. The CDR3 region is CASSLAGAGGYTF. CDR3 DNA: TGTGCCAGCAGCTTAGCAGGGGCGGGTGGCTACACCTTC.